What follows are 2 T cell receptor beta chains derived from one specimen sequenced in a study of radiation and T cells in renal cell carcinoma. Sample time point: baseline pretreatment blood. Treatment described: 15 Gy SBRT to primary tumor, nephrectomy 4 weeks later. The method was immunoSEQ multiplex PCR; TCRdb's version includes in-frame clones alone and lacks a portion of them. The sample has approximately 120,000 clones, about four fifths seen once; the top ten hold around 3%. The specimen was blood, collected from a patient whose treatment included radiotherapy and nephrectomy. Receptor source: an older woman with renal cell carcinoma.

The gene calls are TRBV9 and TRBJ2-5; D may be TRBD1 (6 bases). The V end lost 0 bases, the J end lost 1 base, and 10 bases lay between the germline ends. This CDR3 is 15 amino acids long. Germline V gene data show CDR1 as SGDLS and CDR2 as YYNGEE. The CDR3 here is CASSVVGAGQETQYF. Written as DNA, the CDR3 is TGTGCCAGCAGCGTAGTGGGGGCTGGCCAAGAGACCCAGTACTTC.

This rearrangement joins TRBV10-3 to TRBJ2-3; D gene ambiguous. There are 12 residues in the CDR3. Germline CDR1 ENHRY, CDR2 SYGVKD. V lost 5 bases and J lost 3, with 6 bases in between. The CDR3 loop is CAISTDTDTQYF. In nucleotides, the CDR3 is TGTGCCATCAGTACCGATACAGATACGCAGTATTTT.